The 23 T cell receptor beta chains in this list originate from one sample, sequenced in a study of patients and donors after allogeneic stem cell transplantation. TCRdb analysed the RT-PCR reads with MiXCR anew, one entry per CDR3 protein. The sample yields about a million distinct CDR3 sequences, about a sixth seen once. The sequencing input was blood, either unsorted or a sorted T cell fraction (not recorded which). The receptors come from a human donor who was either an allogeneic HSCT recipient or a stem cell or donor lymphocyte infusion donor (not recorded which). It is not recorded whose cells these are; they may come from a transplant donor.

V usage is TRBV2 and J usage is TRBJ2-4, with 12 bases lining up with TRBD2. Per germline, CDR1 SNHLY and CDR2 FYNNEI. With V trimmed by 3 bases and J by 0 bases, 6 bases remained unmatched. The CDR3 length is 18 residues. Written as DNA, the CDR3 is TGTGCCAGCAGTGAGGGGACTAGCGGGCGAAAAGCCAAAAACATTCAGTACTTC. Protein product: CASSEGTSGRKAKNIQYF.

This clonotype showed up many times. This chain's CDR3 is CASSLVGSGRRFYEQFF. The CDR3, as DNA: TGTGCCAGCAGCTTAGTGGGAAGCGGGAGGCGTTTCTATGAGCAGTTCTTC. This rearrangement joins TRBV7-8 to TRBJ2-1; TRBD2 matches 9 bases. The germline CDR1 and CDR2 sequences are SGHVS and FQNEAQ. The CDR3 runs to 17 residues. With 1 base clipped from V and 8 bases from J, the junction kept 12 bases outside the gene matches.

The table lists this clonotype with a few counts. The chain recombines TRBV27 with TRBJ2-7; D remains ambiguous. Per germline, CDR1 MNHEY and CDR2 SMNVEV (reference sequence). This CDR3 contains 13 residues. Trimming stripped 0 bases from V and 10 bases from J, with 13 bases between. The CDR3 loop is CASSLSPSWAQYF. Written as DNA, the CDR3 is TGTGCCAGCAGTTTATCCCCATCTTGGGCACAGTACTTC.

This clonotype was detected a few times. The gene calls are TRBV20-1 and TRBJ2-3, with no clear D. The CDR3 runs 14 residues. Germline lookup yields CDR1 DFQATT and CDR2 SNEGSKA (reference sequence). V dropped 3 bases and J dropped 6 bases, with 16 bases sitting between them. In nucleotides, the CDR3 is TGCAGTGCTAGGCTCCCCTCTCGTTTGGATACGCAGTATTTT. Protein product: CSARLPSRLDTQYF.

The rearrangement uses TRBV5-1 and TRBJ2-3; the match to TRBD2 covers 12 bases. The CDR3 length is 16 residues. V lost 5 bases to trimming and J lost 2 bases; unmatched junction nucleotides: 6. The germline V gene encodes CDR1 SGHRS and CDR2 YFSETQ. CDR3 bases: TGCGCCAGCAGACAAGGGACTAGCGGGTTCACAGATACGCAGTATTTT. Protein product: CASRQGTSGFTDTQYF.

The V gene is TRBV12-3 or TRBV12-4, the J gene TRBJ2-3; unclear D gene. Trimming took 5 bases from V and 0 from J, leaving 12 bases between them. CDR3 length equals 15 residues. CDR3 loop: CASSPRMTSTDTQYF. CDR3 nucleotides: TGTGCCAGCAGTCCCCGGATGACCAGCACAGATACGCAGTATTTT.

This clonotype was detected a few times. The V and J genes are TRBV5-1 and TRBJ2-1, with D unresolved. The CDR3 is 15 residues long. The V and J ends lost 1 base and 5 bases respectively, with 13 bases between them. Germline V gives CDR1 SGHRS, CDR2 YFSETQ. The CDR3 DNA follows: TGCGCCAGCAGCTTGTTCGCAGGCCAAAACAATGAGCAGTTCTTC. Protein: CASSLFAGQNNEQFF.

The sample holds many counts of this clonotype. The J gene is TRBJ2-7, the V gene TRBV29-1, with D perhaps matching TRBD2 (6 bases). Trimming left V 4 bases short and J 0 bases short, with 13 bases between. Germline V gene data show CDR1 as SQVTM and CDR2 as ANQGSEA. The CDR3 spans 14 residues. The CDR3 DNA is TGCAGCGTTGGGGACTTCCTGAGCTCCTACGAGCAGTACTTC. Residues: CSVGDFLSSYEQYF.

This clonotype was seen a few times. CDR3 sequence reads: CATSRGDRVRSPLHF. The CDR3 region has the DNA TGTGCCACCAGCAGAGGGGACAGGGTACGTTCACCCCTCCACTTT. The chain employs TRBV15 and TRBJ1-6; TRBD1 aligns across 9 bases. This CDR3 has 15 amino acids. J gave up 9 bases and V 1 base, and 4 bases lay outside the gene matches. CDR1 and CDR2 (germline): LNHNV, YYDKDF (reference sequence).

The chain carries TRBV7-3 and TRBJ2-5; 13 positions match TRBD2. Trimming took 2 bases from V and 4 from J; bases not matched to a gene: 4. The V gene's germline CDR1 is SGHTA and CDR2 FQGTGA. This CDR3 comprises 16 residues. The CDR3 bases are TGTGCCAGCAGCTTATCCGGACTAGCGGGGGTAGAGACCCAGTACTTC. This gives the protein CASSLSGLAGVETQYF.

The V gene is TRBV2, the J gene TRBJ2-6; 7 bases align to TRBD2. Per germline, CDR1 SNHLY and CDR2 FYNNEI. The CDR3 spans 17 residues. Trimming removed 6 bases from V and 0 bases from J; junction bases left unmatched: 8. In DNA form, the CDR3 reads TGTGCCAGCAGGGGACTAATGGCCCTCTCTGGGGCCAACGTCCTGACTTTC. Residues: CASRGLMALSGANVLTF. Drawing the rest from reference TRBV2 and TRBJ2-6, the complete variable domain is EPEVTQTPSHQVTQMGQEVILRCVPISNHLYFYWYRQILGQKVEFLVSFYNNEISEKSEIFDDQFSVERPDGSNFTLKIRSTKLEDSAMYFCASRGLMALSGANVLTFGAGSRLTVL.

This clonotype has just a few counts. The chain has TRBV12-3 or TRBV12-4 and TRBJ2-1; 9 bases are a match to TRBD1. The CDR3 consists of 17 residues. V was pared by 6 bases and J by 1 base, with 10 bases of the junction left unmatched. The CDR3 DNA reads TGTGCCAGCAGGCTCAGACGACAGGGGGAATCCTACAATGAGCAGTTCTTC. This codes for CASRLRRQGESYNEQFF.

The count of this clonotype is one. This chain links TRBV29-1 with TRBJ2-3; D remains unclear. The CDR3 loop spans 13 amino acids. Trimming took off 7 bases at V and 2 bases at J, with 13 bases between the two ends. Germline V gene sequence: CDR1 SQVTM, CDR2 ANQGSEA. This chain's CDR3 is CSAAQLHTDTQYF. CDR3 nucleotides: TGCAGCGCCGCACAGCTTCACACAGATACGCAGTATTTT.

This chain joins TRBV25-1 and TRBJ2-7, with D unresolved. The CDR3 has 12 residues. Germline V gene lookup returns CDR1 MGHDK and CDR2 SYGVNS. Trimming cost V 5 bases and J 5 bases, with 10 bases left between them. The DNA of the CDR3 is TGTGCCAGCAGTCGCATCTTCGACGAGCAGTACTTC. This gives the protein CASSRIFDEQYF.

For the CDR3, the DNA is TGTGCCTGGAGTGTACGGACAGGGGGCTATCAGCCCCAGCATTTT. The encoded protein is CAWSVRTGGYQPQHF. The chain recombines TRBV30 with TRBJ1-5; the match to TRBD1 covers 11 bases. V was pared by 0 bases and J by 5 bases, with 3 bases of the junction left unmatched. Per the germline V gene, CDR1 is GTSNPN and CDR2 is SVGIG (reference sequence). CDR3 length: 15 amino acids.

The V call is TRBV6-1, the J call TRBJ2-3; 7 bases align to TRBD2. Trimming cost V 11 bases and J 6 bases; bases outside gene matches: 14. This CDR3 contains 14 residues. CDR1 is MNHNS, CDR2 SASEGT, per germline. The DNA for the CDR3 is TGTGCCTTGGGGCCTAGCGGTACGGGGGATACGCAGTATTTT. Its translation is CALGPSGTGDTQYF.

The rearrangement links TRBV20-1 to TRBJ2-5; 11 positions match TRBD2. The V gene's germline CDR1 is DFQATT and CDR2 SNEGSKA (reference sequence). The junction had 12 bases not matched to a gene; V was cut back by 5 bases and J by 4 bases. The CDR3 runs to 16 residues. CDR3 in DNA: TGCAGTGCTCGAAGGATCCAGGGGACTAGCGGAGAGACCCAGTACTTC. Translating gives CSARRIQGTSGETQYF.

Many counts were recorded for this clonotype. V and J are TRBV12-3 or TRBV12-4 and TRBJ1-5, with D possibly TRBD1 on 6 matching bases. CDR3 size: 16 residues. V was shortened by 6 bases and J by 0 bases, with 15 bases between the two germline ends. This CDR3 is CASSPRGRGSNQPQHF. In DNA, the CDR3 is TGTGCCAGCAGCCCGCGGGGCAGGGGTAGCAATCAGCCCCAGCATTTT.

This rearrangement joins TRBV4-2 to TRBJ2-2, with D possibly TRBD1 on 5 matching bases. V lost 0 bases and J 7 bases, leaving 12 bases between the germline ends. CDR3 length equals 15 residues. The germline V gene has CDR1 LGHNA and CDR2 YNFKEQ. Here the CDR3 DNA reads TGTGCCAGCAGCCAAGAAGGGGCTAGAGGCGGGGAGCTGTTTTTT. This encodes CASSQEGARGGELFF.

The rearrangement links TRBV5-1 to TRBJ1-6; 7 bases fit TRBD1. V lost 4 bases, J lost 5 bases, and 6 bases stayed unmatched. CDR1 is SGHRS and CDR2 is YFSETQ in the germline V gene. CDR3 length equals 15 residues. The CDR3 coding sequence is TGCGCCAGCAGCCGAGGGGACAGTAATAATTCACCCCTCCACTTT. This codes for CASSRGDSNNSPLHF.

This clonotype has just a few counts. The chain carries TRBV3-1 and TRBJ1-1; TRBD1 aligns across 10 bases. CDR3 size: 16 residues. V dropped 8 bases and J dropped 3; count of bases not matched to a gene: 12. CDR1 LGHDT and CDR2 YNNKEL come from the germline V gene (reference sequence). CDR3 nucleotide sequence: TGTGCCAGCCAGGGGAGACAGGGGGCTCTTGACACTGAAGCTTTCTTT. Protein sequence: CASQGRQGALDTEAFF.

This chain connects TRBV27 to TRBJ2-4, with D possibly matching TRBD1 (5 bases). The CDR3 extends over 16 amino acids. The germline V and J ends were trimmed by 4 bases and 1 base, with 14 bases remaining between them. Germline CDR1 reads MNHEY; CDR2 reads SMNVEV (reference sequence). The CDR3 loop reads CASSSIGARAKNIQYF. The CDR3, as DNA: TGTGCCAGCAGTTCCATAGGGGCGAGGGCCAAAAACATTCAGTACTTC.

The chain carries TRBV30 and TRBJ2-1, with D perhaps matching TRBD1 (5 bases). Per germline, CDR1 GTSNPN and CDR2 SVGIG (reference sequence). The V end was cut by 0 bases, the J end by 9 bases, with 6 bases between. The CDR3 runs 11 residues. The CDR3 loop is CAWSVGAEQFF. The CDR3 DNA is TGTGCCTGGAGTGTAGGGGCTGAGCAGTTCTTC.